This paragraph covers one T cell receptor (beta chain) sequence. The sample comes from a study of CD4 and CD8 cells across lung adenocarcinoma regions. TCRdb re-called the PCR reads through MiXCR, storing one row per CDR3 protein. The sample shows 10,000 to 15,000 distinct CDR3 sequences, roughly 51% of them seen only once. Trimming took 5 bases from V and 2 from J, leaving 11 bases between them. The CDR3 loop spans 14 amino acids. CDR1 MNHEY and CDR2 SMNVEV come from the germline V gene (reference sequence). The patients had localized lung adenocarcinoma, a non-small cell subtype. This chain connects TRBV27 to TRBJ2-3; tentative D call: TRBD2 (6 bases). The sequencing sample was made of CD8+ T cells from the center of a lung tumor. The source is a female donor with lung adenocarcinoma. The CD4 and CD8 labels of this study may be unreliable. In DNA, the CDR3 is TGTGCCAGCAGTGTGGGCGGGGCCACAGATACGCAGTATTTT. Translation gives CASSVGGATDTQYF.